The clone carrying this TCR beta chain is medium-sized by share. Its matching antigen is unknown. V lost 6 bases and J 7 bases, leaving 13 bases between the germline ends. The CDR3 extends over 14 amino acids. Per germline, CDR1 SNHLY and CDR2 FYNNEI. This specimen belongs to a study of metastatic and nonmetastatic thyroid tumors. Study-wide context: Thyroid patients, malignant and benign, had repertoires compared across blood and tumor or nodule tissue. Study-wide results and limits: Within blood and tumor, benign nodules reportedly had significantly lower TCR beta diversity than malignant thyroid tumors did.

Per the authors' pipeline: A classifier of distant metastasis in papillary thyroid cancer was built from CDR3 differences (across clinicopathological groups). Using MiXCR, TCRdb reanalyzed the PCR reads. TCRdb's processing, not the study's, gives the V and J calls here. The sample includes around 13,000 clones, about a quarter of them seen just once. Ahead of thyroid surgery, no patient had received treatment of any kind. This sequence joins TRBV2 and TRBJ1-6, with no clear D. Sequencing was done on a sample of blood. The clonotype was recovered from a female donor with papillary thyroid cancer or a benign thyroid nodule (not recorded which). Some clones in this sample may be carry-over from other donors' samples. The CDR3 nucleotides are TGTGCCAGCAGAGGAGATCCAGGCAATTCACCCCTCCACTTT. Amino acid sequence: CASRGDPGNSPLHF.